This T cell receptor beta chain derives from a study of tumor and adjacent non-tumor tissue in lung cancer. General study results and limits: Significantly higher TCR diversity was found in tumor than normal lung.

The template was RNA from unsorted bulk tissue. Notes on this clonotype: The antigen is not known. A much larger clonotype is one base distant, so this may be a read error.

Three rounds of nested PCR, following a modified ARM-PCR protocol, produced the TCRbeta library. TCRdb passed the multiplex PCR reads through MiXCR, listing each CDR3 protein once. This table holds over 110,000 distinct CDR3 sequences, roughly 70% found once. The V and J ends lost 2 bases and 2 bases, in that order; junction bases with no gene match: 4. This CDR3 has 16 amino acids. The germline gives CDR1 DFQATT, CDR2 SNEGSKA (reference sequence). The V and J genes are TRBV20-1 and TRBJ2-5, with 14 bases lining up with TRBD2. The sample was lung tumor tissue. This clonotype originated in a man in his fifties or sixties with small cell lung cancer. For the CDR3, the DNA is TGCAGTGCTAGAAGACTAGCGGGAGGGAAACAAGAGACCCAGTACTTC. Translation gives CSARRLAGGKQETQYF.